The entry below gives a single TCR beta chain sequence along with its context. Its antigen is still unknown. Germline and junction disagree at one end, which may indicate a read error. The data were taken from a study of T cell responses to AZD1222 COVID-19 vaccine. The CDR3 consists of 10 residues. The germline gives CDR1 MNHEY, CDR2 SVGAGI. Sequencing used immunoSEQ multiplex PCR; TCRdb keeps in-frame clones, though not all of them. Counted here are about 200,000 clones, more than 85% occurring once; the ten biggest clones make up 1%. Study-wide findings and caveats: Baseline seropositivity characterized only a handful of AZD1222 recipients. The donors showed a predominance of white British ancestry and of females, with possible underestimation of clonal diversity. Repertoires were sampled only after the peak T cell response. An increase in Spike-specific TCR breadth and depth was observed after two AZD1222 doses.

The TCR originated in an adult in good health. V gene TRBV6-5 combines with J gene TRBJ1-1; D may be TRBD1 (6 bases). The source material was peripheral blood, sampled on day 0 of MenACWY control vaccination. CDR3 sequence: CSTGNTEAFF. DNA of the CDR3: TGCTCGACAGGGAACACTGAAGCTTTCTTT.